The source of this T cell receptor beta chain is a study of PD-L1 blockade in urothelial cancer. Sequenced by immunoSEQ multiplex PCR; TCRdb stores in-frame clones only, minus some. The sample comprises tens of thousands of clones, approximately 88% of which are singletons, and 14% to 15% rests with the top ten. Documented time point: pretreatment peripheral blood. This CDR3 has 14 amino acids. The V gene lost 3 bases and the J gene lost 0 bases, with 8 bases spanning the gap. The germline CDR1 and CDR2 sequences are SQVTM and ANQGSEA. The source is a woman aged 55-70 years with urothelial cancer. Source: PBMCs, taken around atezolizumab (anti-PD-L1) treatment. This rearrangement joins TRBV29-1 to TRBJ2-2, with unresolved D. CDR3 in amino acids: CSVEAPPNTGELFF. The CDR3 DNA is TGCAGCGTTGAGGCCCCACCGAACACCGGGGAGCTGTTTTTT.